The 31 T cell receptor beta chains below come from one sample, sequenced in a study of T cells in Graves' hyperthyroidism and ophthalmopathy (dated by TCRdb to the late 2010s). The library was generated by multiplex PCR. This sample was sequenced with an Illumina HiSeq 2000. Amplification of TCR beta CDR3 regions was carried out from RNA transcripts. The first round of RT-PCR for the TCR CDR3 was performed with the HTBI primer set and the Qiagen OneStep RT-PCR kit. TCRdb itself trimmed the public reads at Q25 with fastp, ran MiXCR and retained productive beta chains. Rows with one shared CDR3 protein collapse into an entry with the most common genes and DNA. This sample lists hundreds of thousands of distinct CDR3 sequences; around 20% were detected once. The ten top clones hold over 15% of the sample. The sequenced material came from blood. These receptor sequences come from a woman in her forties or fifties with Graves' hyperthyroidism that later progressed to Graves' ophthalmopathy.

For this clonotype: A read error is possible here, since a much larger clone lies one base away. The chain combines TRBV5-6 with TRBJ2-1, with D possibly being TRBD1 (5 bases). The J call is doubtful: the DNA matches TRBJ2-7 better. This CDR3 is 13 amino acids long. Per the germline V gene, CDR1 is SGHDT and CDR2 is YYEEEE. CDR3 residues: CASSMGPYNEQYF. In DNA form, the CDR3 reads TGTGCCAGCAGCATGGGGCCCTACAATGAGCAGTACTTC.

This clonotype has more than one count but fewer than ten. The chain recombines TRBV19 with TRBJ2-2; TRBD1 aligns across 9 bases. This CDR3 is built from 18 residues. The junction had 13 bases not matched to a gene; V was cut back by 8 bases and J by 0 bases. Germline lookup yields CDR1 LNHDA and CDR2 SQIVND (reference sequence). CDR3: CASVHRDRAATNTGELFF. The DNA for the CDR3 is TGTGCCAGTGTACACCGGGACAGGGCCGCTACGAACACCGGGGAGCTGTTTTTT. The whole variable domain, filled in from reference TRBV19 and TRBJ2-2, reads DGGITQSPKYLFRKEGQNVTLSCEQNLNHDAMYWYRQDPGQGLRLIYYSQIVNDFQKGDIAEGYSVSREKKESFPLTVTSAQKNPTAFYLCASVHRDRAATNTGELFFGEGSRLTVL.

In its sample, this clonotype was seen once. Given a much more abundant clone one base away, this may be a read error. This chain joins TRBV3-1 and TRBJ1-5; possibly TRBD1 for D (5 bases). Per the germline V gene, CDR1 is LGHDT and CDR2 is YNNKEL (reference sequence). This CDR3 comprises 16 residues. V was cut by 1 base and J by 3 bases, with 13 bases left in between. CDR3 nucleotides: TGTGCCAGCAGCCAAGGGGCAGGGTGGAACAATCAGCCCCAGCATTTT. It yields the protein CASSQGAGWNNQPQHF.

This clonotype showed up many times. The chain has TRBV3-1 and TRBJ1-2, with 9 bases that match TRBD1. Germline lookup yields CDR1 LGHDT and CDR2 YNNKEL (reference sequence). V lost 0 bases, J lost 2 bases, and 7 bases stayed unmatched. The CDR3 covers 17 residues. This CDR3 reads CASSQDLGTGKNYGYTF. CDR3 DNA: TGTGCCAGCAGCCAAGATCTCGGGACAGGGAAAAACTATGGCTACACCTTC.

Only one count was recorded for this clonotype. CDR3 nucleotide sequence: TGCGCCAGCAGCTTAAGGGACAGGGTTCGCGAGACCCAGTACTTC. Translating gives CASSLRDRVRETQYF. This sequence joins TRBV5-1 and TRBJ2-5, with 9 bases that match TRBD1. The germline V gene has CDR1 SGHRS and CDR2 YFSETQ. The V segment lost 2 bases and the J segment 5 bases; nucleotides outside the gene matches: 7. CDR3 size: 15 residues.

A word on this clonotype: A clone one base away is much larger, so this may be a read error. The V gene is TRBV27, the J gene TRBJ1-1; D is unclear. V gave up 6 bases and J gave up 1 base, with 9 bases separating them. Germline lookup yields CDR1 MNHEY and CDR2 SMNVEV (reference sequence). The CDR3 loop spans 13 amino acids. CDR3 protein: CASRPSGNTEAFF. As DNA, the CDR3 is TGTGCCAGCAGACCCTCTGGGAACACTGAAGCTTTCTTT.

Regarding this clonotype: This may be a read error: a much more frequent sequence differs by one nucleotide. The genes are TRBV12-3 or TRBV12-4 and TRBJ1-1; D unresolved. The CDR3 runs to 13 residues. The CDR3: CAGSHLPGTEAFF. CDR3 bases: TGTGCCGGCAGTCATTTACCGGGCACTGAAGCTTTCTTT.

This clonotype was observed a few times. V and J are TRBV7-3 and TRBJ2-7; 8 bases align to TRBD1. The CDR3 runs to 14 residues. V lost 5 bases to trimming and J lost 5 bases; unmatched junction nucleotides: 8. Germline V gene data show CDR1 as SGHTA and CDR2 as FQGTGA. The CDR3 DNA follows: TGTGCCAGCAGCCTCGACAGGGGAGGAAACGAGCAGTACTTC. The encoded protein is CASSLDRGGNEQYF.

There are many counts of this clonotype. Written as DNA, the CDR3 is TGCAGTGCTAGAGACGGACGACAGGGAGACGGCTATGGCTACACCTTC. As protein: CSARDGRQGDGYGYTF. This sequence joins TRBV20-1 and TRBJ1-2, with TRBD1 matching 7 bases. Germline CDR1 reads DFQATT; CDR2 reads SNEGSKA (reference sequence). With 0 bases clipped from V and 4 bases from J, the junction kept 11 bases outside the gene matches. The CDR3 runs 16 residues.

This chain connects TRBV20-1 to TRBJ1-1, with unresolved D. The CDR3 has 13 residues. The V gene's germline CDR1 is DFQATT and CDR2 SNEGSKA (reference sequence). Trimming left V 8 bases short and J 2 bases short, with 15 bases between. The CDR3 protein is CSTYKRANTEAFF. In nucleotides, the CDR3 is TGCAGTACGTACAAAAGGGCCAACACTGAAGCTTTCTTT.

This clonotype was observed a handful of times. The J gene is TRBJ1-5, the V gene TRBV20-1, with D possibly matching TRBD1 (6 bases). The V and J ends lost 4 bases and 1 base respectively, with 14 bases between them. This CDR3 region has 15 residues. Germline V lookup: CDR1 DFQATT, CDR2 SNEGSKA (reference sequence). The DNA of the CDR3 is TGCAGTGCTATACAGGGAGCTTCGAGCAATCAGCCCCAGCATTTT. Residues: CSAIQGASSNQPQHF.

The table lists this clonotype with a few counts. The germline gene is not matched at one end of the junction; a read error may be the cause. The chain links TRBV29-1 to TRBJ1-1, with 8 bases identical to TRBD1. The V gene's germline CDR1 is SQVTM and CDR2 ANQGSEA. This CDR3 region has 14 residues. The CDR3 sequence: CSIDRQGTNTEAFF. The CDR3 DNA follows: TGCAGCATTGATAGACAGGGGACGAACACTGAAGCTTTCTTT.

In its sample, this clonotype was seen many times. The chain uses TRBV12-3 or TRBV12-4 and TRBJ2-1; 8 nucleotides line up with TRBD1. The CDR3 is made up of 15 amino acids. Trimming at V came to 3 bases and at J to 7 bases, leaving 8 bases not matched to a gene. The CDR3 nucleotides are TGTGCCAGCAGTTTTGGCCAGGGGGCGCGGAATGAGCAGTTCTTC. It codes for CASSFGQGARNEQFF.

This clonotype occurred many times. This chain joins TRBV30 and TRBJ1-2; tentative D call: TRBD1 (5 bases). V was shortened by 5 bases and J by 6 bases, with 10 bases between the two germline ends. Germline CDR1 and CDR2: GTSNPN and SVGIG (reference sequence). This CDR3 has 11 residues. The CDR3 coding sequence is TGTGCCTGGGATGGGGGGGATGGCTACACCTTC. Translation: CAWDGGDGYTF.

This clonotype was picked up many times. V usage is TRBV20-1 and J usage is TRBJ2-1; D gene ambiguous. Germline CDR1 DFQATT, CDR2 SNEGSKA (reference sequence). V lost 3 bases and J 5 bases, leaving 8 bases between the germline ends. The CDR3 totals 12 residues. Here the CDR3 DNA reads TGCAGTGCTAGTTTTCAGAACAATGAGCAGTTCTTC. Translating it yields CSASFQNNEQFF.

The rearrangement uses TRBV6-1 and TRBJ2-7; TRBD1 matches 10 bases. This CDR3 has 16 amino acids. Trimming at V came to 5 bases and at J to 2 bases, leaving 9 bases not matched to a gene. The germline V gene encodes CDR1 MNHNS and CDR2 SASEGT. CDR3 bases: TGTGCCAGCAGTTGGGAACCGGGACAGGGGACCTACGAGCAGTACTTC. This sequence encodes CASSWEPGQGTYEQYF.

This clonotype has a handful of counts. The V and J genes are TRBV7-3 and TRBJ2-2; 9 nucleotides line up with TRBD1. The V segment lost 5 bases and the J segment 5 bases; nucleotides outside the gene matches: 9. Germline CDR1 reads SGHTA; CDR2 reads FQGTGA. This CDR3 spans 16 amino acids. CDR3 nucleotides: TGTGCCAGCAGCCAAACAGGGGGCGTGGGGACCGGGGAGCTGTTTTTT. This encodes CASSQTGGVGTGELFF.

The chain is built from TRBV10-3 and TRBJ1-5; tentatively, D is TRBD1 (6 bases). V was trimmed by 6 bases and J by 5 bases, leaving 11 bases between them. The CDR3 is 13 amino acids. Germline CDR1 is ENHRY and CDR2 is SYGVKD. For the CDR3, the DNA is TGTGCCATCAGACAGGGAATGCATCAGCCCCAGCATTTT. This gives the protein CAIRQGMHQPQHF.

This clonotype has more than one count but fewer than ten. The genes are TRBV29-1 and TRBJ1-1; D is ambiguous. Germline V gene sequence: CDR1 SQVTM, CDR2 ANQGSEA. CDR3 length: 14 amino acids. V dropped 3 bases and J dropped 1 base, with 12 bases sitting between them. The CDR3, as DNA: TGCAGCGTTGACGGGGAAGCAGGGAACACTGAAGCTTTCTTT. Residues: CSVDGEAGNTEAFF.

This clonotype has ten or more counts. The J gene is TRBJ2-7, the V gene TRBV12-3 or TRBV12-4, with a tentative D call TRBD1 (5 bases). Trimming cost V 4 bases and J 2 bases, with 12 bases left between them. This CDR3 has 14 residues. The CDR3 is CASSSLRGAYEQYF. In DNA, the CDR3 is TGTGCCAGCAGTTCCCTAAGGGGTGCCTACGAGCAGTACTTC.

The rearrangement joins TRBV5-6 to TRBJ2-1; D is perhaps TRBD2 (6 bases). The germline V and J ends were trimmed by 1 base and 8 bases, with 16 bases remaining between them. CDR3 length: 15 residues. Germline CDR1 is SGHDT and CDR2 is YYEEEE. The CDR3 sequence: CASSLKDYRSHEQFF. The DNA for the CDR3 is TGTGCCAGCAGCTTGAAGGACTACCGGAGCCATGAGCAGTTCTTC.

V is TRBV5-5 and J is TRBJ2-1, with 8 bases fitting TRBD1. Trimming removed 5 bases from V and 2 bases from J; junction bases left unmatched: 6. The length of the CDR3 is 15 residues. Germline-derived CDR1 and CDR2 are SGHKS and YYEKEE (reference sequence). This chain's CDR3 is CASRVGQETYNEQFF. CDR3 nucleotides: TGTGCCAGCAGGGTGGGACAGGAAACCTACAATGAGCAGTTCTTC.

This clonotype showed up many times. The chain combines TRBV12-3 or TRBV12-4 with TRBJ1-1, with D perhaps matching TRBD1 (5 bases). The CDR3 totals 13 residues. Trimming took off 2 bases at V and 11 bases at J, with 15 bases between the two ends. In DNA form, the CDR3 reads TGTGCCAGCAGTTTAACGGGGACCCTGGGCGCTTTCTTT. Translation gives CASSLTGTLGAFF.

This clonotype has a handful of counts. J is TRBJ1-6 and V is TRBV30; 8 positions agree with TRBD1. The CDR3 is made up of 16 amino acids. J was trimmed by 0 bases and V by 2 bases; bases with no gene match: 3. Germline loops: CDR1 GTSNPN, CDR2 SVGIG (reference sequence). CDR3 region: CAWSTGGSSYNSPLHF. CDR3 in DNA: TGTGCCTGGAGTACAGGGGGGAGCTCCTATAATTCACCCCTCCACTTT. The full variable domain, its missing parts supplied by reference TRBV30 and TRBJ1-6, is SQTIHQWPATLVQPVGSPLSLECTVEGTSNPNLYWYRQAAGRGLQLLFYSVGIGQISSEVPQNLSASRPQDRQFILSSKKLLLSDSGFYLCAWSTGGSSYNSPLHFGNGTRLTVT.

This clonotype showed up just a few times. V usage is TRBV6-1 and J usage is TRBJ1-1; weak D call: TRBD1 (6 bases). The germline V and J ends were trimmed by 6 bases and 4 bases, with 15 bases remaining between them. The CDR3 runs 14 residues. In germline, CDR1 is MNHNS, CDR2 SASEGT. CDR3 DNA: TGTGCCAGCAGACCACAGGGTTCGACCACTGAAGCTTTCTTT. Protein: CASRPQGSTTEAFF.

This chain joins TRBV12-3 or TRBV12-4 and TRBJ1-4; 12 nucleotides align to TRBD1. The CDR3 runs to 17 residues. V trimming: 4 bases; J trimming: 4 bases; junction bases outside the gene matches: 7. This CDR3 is CASSSRDRGLRNEKLFF. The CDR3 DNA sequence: TGTGCCAGCAGTTCCCGGGACAGGGGGCTCCGTAATGAAAAACTGTTTTTT.

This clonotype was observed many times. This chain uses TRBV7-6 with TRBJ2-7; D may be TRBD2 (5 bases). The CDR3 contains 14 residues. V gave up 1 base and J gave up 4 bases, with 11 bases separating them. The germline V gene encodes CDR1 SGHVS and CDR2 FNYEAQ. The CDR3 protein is CASSLVPSRYEQYF. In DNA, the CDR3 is TGTGCCAGCAGCTTAGTTCCTAGCCGGTACGAGCAGTACTTC.

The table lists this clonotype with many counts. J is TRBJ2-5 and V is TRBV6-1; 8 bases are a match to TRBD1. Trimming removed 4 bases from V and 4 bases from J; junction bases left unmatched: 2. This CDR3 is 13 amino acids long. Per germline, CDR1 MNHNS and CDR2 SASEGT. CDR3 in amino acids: CASSGDRGETQYF. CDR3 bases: TGTGCCAGCAGTGGAGACAGGGGAGAGACCCAGTACTTC.

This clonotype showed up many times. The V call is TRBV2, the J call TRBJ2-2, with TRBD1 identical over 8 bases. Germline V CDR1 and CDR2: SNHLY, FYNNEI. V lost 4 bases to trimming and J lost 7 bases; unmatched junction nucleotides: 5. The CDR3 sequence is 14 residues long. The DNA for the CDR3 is TGTGCCAGCAGTGGCAGGGGGCAAATCGGGGAGCTGTTTTTT. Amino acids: CASSGRGQIGELFF.

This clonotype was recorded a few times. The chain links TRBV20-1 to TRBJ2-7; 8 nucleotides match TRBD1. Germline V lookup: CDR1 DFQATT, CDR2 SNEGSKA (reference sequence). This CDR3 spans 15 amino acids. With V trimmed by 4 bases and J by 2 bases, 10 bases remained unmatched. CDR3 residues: CSAIAVGTGAYEQYF. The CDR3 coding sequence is TGCAGTGCTATCGCTGTAGGGACAGGCGCCTACGAGCAGTACTTC.

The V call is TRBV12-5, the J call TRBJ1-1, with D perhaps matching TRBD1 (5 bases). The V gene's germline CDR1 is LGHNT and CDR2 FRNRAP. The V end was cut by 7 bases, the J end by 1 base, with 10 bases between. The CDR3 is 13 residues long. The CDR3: CASEGGANTEAFF. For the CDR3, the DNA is TGTGCTAGTGAGGGAGGGGCGAACACTGAAGCTTTCTTT. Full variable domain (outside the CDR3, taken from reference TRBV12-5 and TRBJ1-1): DARVTQTPRHKVTEMGQEVTMRCQPILGHNTVFWYRQTMMQGLELLAYFRNRAPLDDSGMPKDRFSAEMPDATLATLKIQPSEPRDSAVYFCASEGGANTEAFFGQGTRLTVV.